Presented here are 5 T cell receptor beta chains from one specimen sequenced in a study of early T cells in non-severe SARS-CoV-2 infection. TCRdb used MiXCR to reprocess the 5' RACE reads, holding one entry per CDR3 protein. Here the sample spans tens of thousands of distinct CDR3 sequences, about 6% being singletons. The source material was whole blood, sampled at baseline. Every receptor here comes from an adult who was a healthcare worker with PCR-confirmed SARS-CoV-2 infection or an uninfected control (not recorded which).

This clonotype was seen a few times. V is TRBV28 and J is TRBJ1-4; possibly TRBD1 for D (6 bases). Germline-derived CDR1 and CDR2 are MDHEN and SYDVKM. Deletions cut 5 bases from V and 8 bases from J, with 15 bases between. This CDR3 region has 14 residues. CDR3: CASSRARGQEKLFF. The CDR3 DNA reads TGTGCCAGCAGTAGGGCCAGGGGCCAGGAAAAACTGTTTTTT.

The table lists this clonotype with many counts. The gene calls are TRBV27 and TRBJ2-1, with a possible D match to TRBD1 (5 bases). V dropped 4 bases and J dropped 10 bases, with 11 bases sitting between them. CDR1 is MNHEY, CDR2 SMNVEV, per germline (reference sequence). CDR3 size: 12 residues. The CDR3, as DNA: TGTGCCAGCAGTTCCCCTAGGGGCGAGCAGTTCTTC. Encoded protein: CASSSPRGEQFF.

The chain carries TRBV28 and TRBJ2-5, with D possibly matching TRBD1 (6 bases). V lost 2 bases to trimming and J lost 4 bases, with 11 bases between them. Germline loops: CDR1 MDHEN, CDR2 SYDVKM. This CDR3 comprises 14 residues. The CDR3 DNA is TGTGCCAGCAGTTTAGGGGGCCTGCGAGAGACCCAGTACTTC. This sequence encodes CASSLGGLRETQYF. Full variable domain (rest looked up from reference TRBV28 and TRBJ2-5): DVKVTQSSRYLVKRTGEKVFLECVQDMDHENMFWYRQDPGLGLRLIYFSYDVKMKEKGDIPEGYSVSREKKERFSLILESASTNQTSMYLCASSLGGLRETQYFGPGTRLLVL.

Only a few counts were recorded for this clonotype. The genes are TRBV20-1 and TRBJ2-1, with unresolved D. The CDR3 spans 14 residues. Per the germline V gene, CDR1 is DFQATT and CDR2 is SNEGSKA (reference sequence). V was shortened by 2 bases and J by 0 bases, with 8 bases between the two germline ends. The CDR3 sequence: CSARRRDSYNEQFF. Written as DNA, the CDR3 is TGCAGTGCTAGACGCAGAGACTCCTACAATGAGCAGTTCTTC.

There are many counts of this clonotype. The CDR3: CASGKQGTDGYTF. Written as DNA, the CDR3 is TGTGCCAGCGGAAAACAGGGAACGGATGGCTACACCTTC. The chain recombines TRBV9 with TRBJ1-2, with D perhaps TRBD1 (6 bases). The germline CDR1 and CDR2 sequences are SGDLS and YYNGEE. The germline V and J ends were trimmed by 7 bases and 6 bases, with 16 bases remaining between them. The CDR3 sequence is 13 residues long.